This passage covers 11 T cell receptor beta chains from one sample sequenced in a study of cytomegalovirus exposure and HLA in healthy donors. PCR involved 60 Vbeta and 13 Jbeta primers. Libraries were prepared by immunoSEQ multiplex PCR; TCRdb keeps only in-frame clonotypes and omits some of them. The sample consists of 100,000 to 150,000 clones, around 78% of them appearing once. Material for sequencing was PBMCs. These TCRs come from a man in his forties in good health and CMV-seronegative.

The chain combines TRBV7-2 with TRBJ2-3, with 12 bases that match TRBD2. Looked up from germline, CDR1 is SGHTA and CDR2 is FQGNSA. CDR3 size: 18 residues. The V gene end was trimmed by 5 bases and the J gene end by 4 bases; junction bases not matched to a gene: 13. The DNA of the CDR3 is TGTGCCAGCAGCCAAACACTAAGGTCTAGCGGGGGGGCAGATACGCAGTATTTT. This encodes CASSQTLRSSGGADTQYF.

The rearrangement links TRBV6-5 to TRBJ1-6, with 7 bases identical to TRBD1. The CDR3 runs 14 residues. J lost 10 bases, V lost 7 bases, and 10 bases had no gene match. Germline V CDR1 and CDR2: MNHEY, SVGAGI. The DNA for the CDR3 is TGTGCCAGCACCGATGACAGGGAGCGGTCACCCCTCCACTTT. Encoded protein: CASTDDRERSPLHF.

The rearrangement uses TRBV7-3 and TRBJ2-1; TRBD2 matches 11 bases. The V gene's germline CDR1 is SGHTA and CDR2 FQGTGA. This CDR3 is built from 16 residues. Trimming took 1 base from V and 8 from J; bases not matched to a gene: 7. The CDR3 coding sequence is TGTGCCAGCAGCTTAATTAGGGCTAGCGGGGGGTATGAGCAGTTCTTC. It yields the protein CASSLIRASGGYEQFF.

The chain has TRBV6-1 and TRBJ2-3, with 13 bases identical to TRBD2. CDR3 size: 17 residues. Germline assignment: CDR1 MNHNS and CDR2 SASEGT. V shed 3 bases and J 1 base; nucleotides not matched to a gene: 4. This chain's CDR3 is CASSDRLAGGRTDTQYF. The CDR3 bases are TGTGCCAGCAGTGACCGACTAGCGGGGGGCCGCACAGATACGCAGTATTTT.

The rearrangement links TRBV7-6 to TRBJ1-4; D remains ambiguous. The germline V gene has CDR1 SGHVS and CDR2 FNYEAQ. CDR3 length: 18 amino acids. Deletions cut 1 base from V and 2 bases from J, with 17 bases between. Here the CDR3 reads CASSLVGRIKATNEKLFF. For the CDR3, the DNA is TGTGCCAGCAGCTTAGTGGGCAGAATTAAGGCGACTAATGAAAAACTGTTTTTT. The full variable domain, with the rest looked up from reference TRBV7-6 and TRBJ1-4, is GAGVSQSPRYKVTKRGQDVALRCDPISGHVSLYWYRQALGQGPEFLTYFNYEAQQDKSGLPNDRFSAERPEGSISTLTIQRTEQRDSAMYRCASSLVGRIKATNEKLFFGSGTQLSVL.

The chain employs TRBV11-1 and TRBJ1-6; 9 bases line up with TRBD1. Germline V lookup: CDR1 SGHAT, CDR2 FQDESV (reference sequence). The CDR3 is 15 amino acids. J lost 8 bases, V lost 8 bases, and 10 bases had no gene match. CDR3 region: CASAGGQGRYSPLHF. The CDR3 DNA reads TGTGCCAGCGCCGGCGGACAGGGGAGGTATTCACCCCTCCACTTT.

In regard to this clone: At one end, the junction sequence differs from germline, possibly due to a read error. The gene calls are TRBV7-9 and TRBJ2-3; 8 bases fit TRBD1. The CDR3 is made up of 15 amino acids. The germline V gene encodes CDR1 SEHNR and CDR2 FQNEAQ (reference sequence). The chain's CDR3 is CSSSPGTGESDTQYF. The CDR3, as DNA: TGTTCCAGCAGCCCCGGGACAGGAGAATCAGATACGCAGTATTTT.

The chain carries TRBV10-3 and TRBJ2-7; 8 bases align to TRBD1. J lost 6 bases, V lost 5 bases, and 9 bases had no gene match. Germline CDR1 ENHRY, CDR2 SYGVKD. This CDR3 comprises 14 residues. In DNA, the CDR3 is TGTGCCATCAGTCCCGGGACAGGAGGCTCCGAGCAGTACTTC. Its translation: CAISPGTGGSEQYF.

This chain connects TRBV5-4 to TRBJ1-2, with D perhaps matching TRBD1 (6 bases). Deletions cut 4 bases from V and 4 bases from J, with 14 bases between. Germline lookup yields CDR1 SGHNT and CDR2 YYREEE (reference sequence). This CDR3 contains 14 residues. The chain's CDR3 is CASSDRITRYGYTF. The CDR3 DNA reads as TGTGCCAGCAGCGACAGGATTACCCGCTATGGCTACACCTTC.

The V and J genes are TRBV7-8 and TRBJ1-5; no definite D call. The germline gives CDR1 SGHVS, CDR2 FQNEAQ. V was clipped by 1 base and J by 0 bases, with 10 bases between them. This CDR3 region has 16 residues. The CDR3 sequence: CASSLVATYSNQPQHF. In DNA form, the CDR3 reads TGTGCCAGCAGCTTAGTGGCGACTTATAGCAATCAGCCCCAGCATTTT.

This clone has a handful of counts. This chain joins TRBV28 and TRBJ2-1; 8 bases align to TRBD2. Germline trimming cut 5 bases from V and 0 bases from J; bases unmatched to any gene: 6. The CDR3 totals 16 residues. From germline, CDR1 is MDHEN and CDR2 SYDVKM. The CDR3 loop reads CASSTIAGSSYNEQFF. The CDR3 region has the DNA TGTGCCAGCAGTACGATAGCGGGGAGCTCCTACAATGAGCAGTTCTTC.